This T cell receptor (beta chain) comes out of a study of control samples from healthy donors and cancer patients. TCRdb's table, derived via immunoSEQ multiplex PCR, lists solely in-frame clones and lacks some. This table has approximately 120,000 clones, 90% appearing once. The CDR3 is 18 amino acids. With 1 base clipped from V and 2 bases from J, the junction kept 2 bases outside the gene matches. CDR1 and CDR2 (germline): LGHDT, YNNKEL (reference sequence). This receptor was identified in a human donor in good health. The donor label of this sample is uncertain. The sample taken for sequencing was blood. The chain employs TRBV3-1 (or the pseudogene TRBV3-2) and TRBJ2-1; 16 bases are a match to TRBD2. For the CDR3, the DNA is TGTGCCAGCAGCCAAGGAGGGACTAGCGGGGGGGCCTACAATGAGCAGTTCTTC. This codes for CASSQGGTSGGAYNEQFF.